Below, 2 T cell receptor beta chains from the same sample are listed, as sequenced in a study of PD-L1 blockade in urothelial cancer. The method was immunoSEQ multiplex PCR; TCRdb's version includes in-frame clones alone and lacks a portion of them. Of tens of thousands of clones listed, around 80% are singletons. The sequencing used PBMCs, collected around atezolizumab (anti-PD-L1) treatment. The receptors shown here come from an older man with urothelial cancer.

The V call is TRBV5-4, the J call TRBJ2-1; TRBD2 matches 12 bases. This CDR3 comprises 17 residues. CDR1 is SGHNT, CDR2 YYREEE, per germline (reference sequence). The junction had 10 bases not matched to a gene; V was cut back by 4 bases and J by 5 bases. The CDR3 sequence is CASSPGLAGGPNNEQFF. CDR3 DNA sequence: TGTGCCAGCAGCCCCGGGCTAGCGGGGGGGCCGAACAATGAGCAGTTCTTC.

The chain joins TRBV5-1 to TRBJ2-3; 9 nucleotides match TRBD1. Germline trimming cut 4 bases from V and 4 bases from J; bases unmatched to any gene: 10. The CDR3 loop spans 16 amino acids. Germline CDR1 SGHRS, CDR2 YFSETQ. The CDR3: CASSPRGTGLSDTQYF. Written as DNA, the CDR3 is TGCGCCAGCAGCCCTCGAGGGACAGGGCTTTCAGATACGCAGTATTTT.